Listed below are T cell receptor beta chains from one sample, sequenced in a study of blood T cell repertoires in COVID-19. The protocol was immunoSEQ multiplex PCR, while the TCRdb copy is restricted to in-frame clones and leaves out a portion. The sample consists of fewer than 250,000 clones, around 90% of them appearing once. Sequenced: peripheral blood. Receptors were obtained from a man younger than 40 with COVID-19, enrolled during active disease. Both conserved end residues are part of each CDR3. A D gene is named only where the DNA matches it firmly.

v_gene	j_gene	d_gene	CDR3aa
TRBV2	TRBJ2-3	TRBD2	CASRNRLAGVADTQYF
TRBV4-1	TRBJ2-2	TRBD1	CASSLLTGTNTGELFF
TRBV19	TRBJ2-1	NA	CASSPPTGGVYNEQFF
TRBV5-1	TRBJ2-2	TRBD2	CASSKPGLASAGELFF
TRBV2	TRBJ1-4	TRBD1	CASREQGAPANEKLFF
TRBV15	TRBJ2-7	NA	CATSRDRGQNPYEQYF
TRBV30	TRBJ1-5	TRBD1	CAWSVQGEPQHF
TRBV9	TRBJ1-1	NA	CASSVTLQGEAFF
TRBV9	TRBJ2-2	TRBD1	CASSVGSRGMAGELFF
TRBV2	TRBJ1-1	TRBD1	CASSKTGVSEAFF
TRBV18	TRBJ2-7	TRBD1	CASSPYGQGGSYEQYF
TRBV7-9	TRBJ1-2	TRBD1	CASTLGQWDYGYTF
TRBV7-6	TRBJ1-1	NA	CASSPPGGGHTEAFF
TRBV3-1/TRBV3-2	TRBJ2-7	TRBD1	CASSQVSGQGSYEQYF
TRBV6-6	TRBJ1-5	TRBD1	CASERGRGVRNQPQHF
TRBV5-4	TRBJ1-1	NA	CASSEQQGKNTEAFF
TRBV2	TRBJ1-5	NA	CASSETQGNNQPQHF
TRBV5-1	TRBJ2-1	TRBD2	CASSSLGSGGNEQFF
TRBV10-3	TRBJ1-1	TRBD1	CAIRTGMGEAFF
TRBV24-1	TRBJ2-7	NA	CATRSVYEQYF
TRBV7-9	TRBJ1-3	NA	CASSLGRASGNTIYF
TRBV19	TRBJ2-7	NA	CASSPTGSYEQYF
TRBV2	TRBJ1-2	NA	CASSGLTRGYGYTF
TRBV30	TRBJ1-1	NA	CAWRVPDRGTEAFF